This TCR beta chain was sequenced during a study of blood T cell repertoires in COVID-19. Measured with immunoSEQ multiplex PCR; TCRdb has only the in-frame clones, and not every one. The table records 110,000 to 150,000 clones, roughly 89% of them present only once. This TCR derives from a middle-aged man who had recovered from COVID-19. Sample: PBMCs or T cells enriched from blood (not recorded which).

The CDR3 DNA reads as TGTGCCAGCAGCTTCGGAGGCACCGGGGAGCTGTTTTTT. Its translation: CASSFGGTGELFF. The V and J genes are TRBV12-3 or TRBV12-4 and TRBJ2-2; D is possibly TRBD2 (5 bases). This CDR3 contains 13 residues. The germline V and J ends were trimmed by 6 bases and 4 bases, with 9 bases remaining between them.